The present T cell receptor beta chain was sequenced within a study of circulating and synovial CD4+ cells in juvenile arthritis. Measured with immunoSEQ multiplex PCR; TCRdb has only the in-frame clones, and not every one. The data contain 30,000 to 40,000 clones, about 95% of them singletons. Germline loops: CDR1 SGHDN, CDR2 FVKESK. The CDR3 consists of 14 residues. Trimming took 1 base from V and 5 from J; bases not matched to a gene: 3. The source material was CD4+ T cells from blood. The chain carries TRBV14 and TRBJ2-7; TRBD2 agrees at 9 bases. The source is a human donor with juvenile idiopathic arthritis. The CDR3 sequence: CASSQVAGVNEQYF. In DNA form, the CDR3 reads TGTGCCAGCAGCCAAGTAGCGGGAGTGAACGAGCAGTACTTC.